These 20 T cell receptor beta chains were all obtained from the same sample, sequenced in a study of blood T cell repertoires in COVID-19. This table comes from immunoSEQ multiplex PCR, and its TCRdb copy is limited to in-frame clones, with some not included. The sample holds 90,000 to 100,000 clones, around 86% seen once. Material for sequencing was peripheral blood. These receptors were collected from a man aged 60 to 69 with COVID-19, enrolled during active disease.

V and J are TRBV12-3 or TRBV12-4 and TRBJ1-2, with a tentative D call TRBD1 (5 bases). The CDR3 contains 13 residues. Trimming took 1 base from V and 2 from J, leaving 5 bases between them. The CDR3 bases are TGTGCCAGCAGTTTAGGACAGAACTATGGCTACACCTTC. It translates to CASSLGQNYGYTF.

This chain links TRBV18 with TRBJ2-7; tentatively, D is TRBD2 (6 bases). V lost 3 bases and J 6 bases, leaving 6 bases between the germline ends. Germline values: CDR1 KGHSH, CDR2 LQKENI. The length of the CDR3 is 11 residues. CDR3 residues: CASSPGGEQYF. The CDR3 DNA sequence: TGTGCCAGCTCACCGGGGGGCGAGCAGTACTTC.

The rearrangement uses TRBV6-6 and TRBJ2-1; maybe TRBD1 (6 bases). The germline CDR1 and CDR2 sequences are MNHNY and SVGAGI (reference sequence). V gave up 6 bases and J gave up 1 base, with 10 bases separating them. This CDR3 is built from 14 residues. The CDR3 DNA follows: TGTGCCAGCAGCAGAGGGGGTTCCTACAATGAGCAGTTCTTC. The encoded protein is CASSRGGSYNEQFF.

This chain connects TRBV11-2 to TRBJ1-1; no firm D call. The V end was cut by 1 base, the J end by 5 bases, with 5 bases between. The CDR3 is made up of 12 amino acids. Germline V gene lookup returns CDR1 SGHAT and CDR2 FQNNGV. Here the CDR3 reads CASSLAGTEAFF. In DNA, the CDR3 is TGTGCCAGCAGCTTAGCGGGAACTGAAGCTTTCTTT.

This clone is large within its sample. The gene calls are TRBV7-9 and TRBJ2-5; 10 bases are a match to TRBD2. CDR3 length: 16 residues. With 5 bases clipped from V and 5 bases from J, the junction kept 11 bases outside the gene matches. The germline V gene encodes CDR1 SEHNR and CDR2 FQNEAQ (reference sequence). CDR3 nucleotides: TGTGCCAGCAGCCACCCTAGCGGGAGACGAGAGGAGACCCAGTACTTC. Residues: CASSHPSGRREETQYF.

This clone occurred once. The chain employs TRBV13 and TRBJ1-1; D ambiguous. The V gene lost 2 bases and the J gene lost 3 bases, with 4 bases spanning the gap. The CDR3 is made up of 12 amino acids. CDR1 PRHDT and CDR2 FYEKMQ come from the germline V gene (reference sequence). CDR3 coding DNA: TGTGCCAGCAGCTTACAATACACTGAAGCTTTCTTT. Its translation: CASSLQYTEAFF.

J is TRBJ2-7 and V is TRBV28; D uncertain. The germline CDR1 and CDR2 sequences are MDHEN and SYDVKM. The CDR3 sequence is 14 residues long. Deletions cut 4 bases from V and 2 bases from J, with 12 bases between. The CDR3 region has the DNA TGTGCCAGCAGTTCGATGAGACAAACCTACGAGCAGTACTTC. This encodes CASSSMRQTYEQYF.

The chain recombines TRBV7-2 with TRBJ2-1, with TRBD2 identical over 12 bases. This CDR3 contains 22 residues. J was trimmed by 2 bases and V by 0 bases; bases with no gene match: 17. In germline, CDR1 is SGHTA, CDR2 FQGNSA. The chain's CDR3 is CASSLARGLAGGPASTYNEQFF. The CDR3 DNA reads as TGTGCCAGCAGCTTAGCCCGTGGTCTAGCGGGGGGGCCAGCTAGCACCTACAATGAGCAGTTCTTC.

V is TRBV30 and J is TRBJ1-1; the D gene is possibly TRBD1 (5 bases). This CDR3 has 13 amino acids. Germline CDR1 and CDR2: GTSNPN and SVGIG (reference sequence). V gave up 5 bases and J gave up 3 bases, with 13 bases separating them. DNA of the CDR3: TGTGCCTGGGCTCGGTTAGGGGACACTGAAGCTTTCTTT. Amino acids: CAWARLGDTEAFF. The full variable domain, completed using reference TRBV30 and TRBJ1-1, is SQTIHQWPATLVQPVGSPLSLECTVEGTSNPNLYWYRQAAGRGLQLLFYSVGIGQISSEVPQNLSASRPQDRQFILSSKKLLLSDSGFYLCAWARLGDTEAFFGQGTRLTVV.

The CDR3 loop reads CASSPSGGTGELFF. CDR3 coding DNA: TGTGCCAGCTCACCATCGGGAGGCACCGGGGAGCTGTTTTTT. The chain combines TRBV18 with TRBJ2-2, with 7 positions matching TRBD2. The CDR3 covers 14 residues. Germline CDR1 reads KGHSH; CDR2 reads LQKENI. V shed 2 bases and J 4 bases; nucleotides not matched to a gene: 1. The variable domain in full, with the rest retrieved from reference TRBV18 and TRBJ2-2, is NAGVMQNPRHLVRRRGQEARLRCSPMKGHSHVYWYRQLPEEGLKFMVYLQKENIIDESGMPKERFSAEFPKEGPSILRIQQVVRGDSAAYFCASSPSGGTGELFFGEGSRLTVL.

The chain carries TRBV6-2 or TRBV6-3 and TRBJ2-7; 13 bases map to TRBD2. The CDR3 totals 18 residues. Germline CDR1 is MNHEY and CDR2 is SVGEGT. Trimming removed 2 bases from V and 4 bases from J; junction bases left unmatched: 11. CDR3 in DNA: TGTGCCAGCAGTTACCCTGGACTAGCGGGAGAGGAAATTTACGAGCAGTACTTC. It encodes CASSYPGLAGEEIYEQYF.

V and J are TRBV7-3 and TRBJ2-7, with D perhaps TRBD2 (5 bases). The CDR3 consists of 13 residues. Trimming cost V 5 bases and J 5 bases, with 13 bases left between them. The germline gives CDR1 SGHTA, CDR2 FQGTGA. The CDR3 loop is CASSLIFGDEQYF. In DNA form, the CDR3 reads TGTGCCAGCAGCCTTATTTTCGGGGACGAGCAGTACTTC.

This chain connects TRBV15 to TRBJ2-7, with D unresolved. The germline gives CDR1 LNHNV, CDR2 YYDKDF (reference sequence). Trimming took 1 base from V and 2 from J, leaving 6 bases between them. The CDR3 is 13 amino acids. CDR3 sequence (DNA): TGTGCCACCAGCAGAGGAGAAACCTACGAGCAGTACTTC. Translation gives CATSRGETYEQYF. The variable domain in full, completed from reference TRBV15 and TRBJ2-7, reads DAMVIQNPRYQVTQFGKPVTLSCSQTLNHNVMYWYQQKSSQAPKLLFHYYDKDFNNEADTPDNFQSRRPNTSFCFLDIRSPGLGDTAMYLCATSRGETYEQYFGPGTRLTVT.

The genes are TRBV6-2 or TRBV6-3 and TRBJ2-1; possibly TRBD1 for D (6 bases). The germline CDR1 and CDR2 sequences are MNHEY and SVGEGT. V lost 5 bases and J 6 bases, leaving 11 bases between the germline ends. CDR3 length: 13 amino acids. CDR3 DNA: TGTGCCAGCAGTCAATCAGGGGCCAATGAGCAGTTCTTC. Amino acids: CASSQSGANEQFF.

The V and J genes are TRBV6-2 or TRBV6-3 and TRBJ2-3; perhaps TRBD1 as D (6 bases). Germline CDR1 is MNHEY and CDR2 is SVGEGT. V shed 4 bases and J shed 1 base, with 12 bases lying between them. The length of the CDR3 is 15 residues. CDR3 protein: CASSSTGTRTDTQYF. In DNA form, the CDR3 reads TGTGCCAGCAGTTCTACAGGGACCCGCACAGATACGCAGTATTTT.

This clone was observed a few times. This chain joins TRBV2 and TRBJ2-2; D perhaps matches TRBD1 (6 bases). The V end lost 7 bases, the J end lost 5 bases, and 8 bases lay between the germline ends. The CDR3 sequence is 12 residues long. Germline V lookup: CDR1 SNHLY, CDR2 FYNNEI. The CDR3 region is CASTTGTGELFF. For the CDR3, the DNA is TGTGCCAGCACCACAGGGACCGGGGAGCTGTTTTTT. The variable domain in full, completed from reference TRBV2 and TRBJ2-2, reads EPEVTQTPSHQVTQMGQEVILRCVPISNHLYFYWYRQILGQKVEFLVSFYNNEISEKSEIFDDQFSVERPDGSNFTLKIRSTKLEDSAMYFCASTTGTGELFFGEGSRLTVL.

V gene TRBV5-5 combines with J gene TRBJ1-1, with D perhaps TRBD1 (5 bases). CDR3 length: 14 residues. The V and J ends lost 2 bases and 0 bases respectively, with 8 bases between them. In germline, CDR1 is SGHKS, CDR2 YYEKEE (reference sequence). The CDR3 coding sequence is TGTGCCAGCAGCTTTCGGACACTGAACACTGAAGCTTTCTTT. Amino acid sequence: CASSFRTLNTEAFF.

The chain joins TRBV7-2 to TRBJ1-4, with 8 bases fitting TRBD1. Germline lookup yields CDR1 SGHTA and CDR2 FQGNSA. The CDR3 loop spans 15 amino acids. The ends lost 4 bases at V and 5 bases at J; junction bases unmatched: 6. The CDR3 sequence: CASSSSGGPNEKLFF. CDR3 bases: TGTGCCAGCAGCTCCTCAGGGGGCCCCAATGAAAAACTGTTTTTT.

The chain employs TRBV6-5 and TRBJ2-1; 10 nucleotides match TRBD2. Germline CDR1 MNHEY, CDR2 SVGAGI. The CDR3 totals 14 residues. Trimming at V came to 8 bases and at J to 5 bases, leaving 6 bases not matched to a gene. CDR3 residues: CASRLAGAHNEQFF. The CDR3 DNA reads TGTGCCAGCCGGCTAGCGGGAGCGCACAATGAGCAGTTCTTC.

The chain combines TRBV2 with TRBJ1-1, with D possibly TRBD1 on 5 matching bases. V was shortened by 9 bases and J by 0 bases, with 11 bases between the two germline ends. The CDR3 runs 13 residues. Germline V lookup: CDR1 SNHLY, CDR2 FYNNEI. The CDR3 bases are TGTGCCAGTACGACAGATATGAACACTGAAGCTTTCTTT. Its protein product is CASTTDMNTEAFF.